What follows are 18 T cell receptor beta chains derived from one specimen sequenced in a study of cytomegalovirus exposure and HLA in healthy donors. PCR primers comprised 60 Vbeta and 13 Jbeta primers. Clones were read by immunoSEQ multiplex PCR, and TCRdb kept only the in-frame ones, dropping some. Among about 180,000 clones listed, roughly 83% were seen once. The specimen sequenced was PBMCs. These receptors came from a man between 25 and 39 years old in good health and CMV-seronegative.

This clone has more than one count but fewer than ten. Other DNA sequences in this sample translate to the same CDR3. V gene TRBV28 combines with J gene TRBJ1-5; tentatively, D is TRBD1 (5 bases). The ends were cut back, 5 bases at V and 6 bases at J, with 11 bases in the middle. The CDR3 covers 13 residues. Germline V gives CDR1 MDHEN, CDR2 SYDVKM. CDR3 region: CASSAGGVQPQHF. In nucleotides, the CDR3 is TGTGCCAGCAGTGCCGGAGGGGTTCAGCCCCAGCATTTT.

V gene TRBV7-9 combines with J gene TRBJ2-7, with unresolved D. CDR1 is SEHNR, CDR2 FQNEAQ, per germline (reference sequence). V was shortened by 7 bases and J by 4 bases, with 14 bases between the two germline ends. There are 13 residues in the CDR3. DNA for the CDR3: TGTGCCAGCACCCCGGTTACCGATTACGAGCAGTACTTC. Translated, it gives CASTPVTDYEQYF.

The V call is TRBV9, the J call TRBJ1-2; 7 nucleotides agree with TRBD1. The CDR3 has 14 amino acids. Germline trimming cut 3 bases from V and 6 bases from J; bases unmatched to any gene: 8. Germline CDR1 SGDLS, CDR2 YYNGEE. CDR3 sequence reads: CASSAPRGRHGYTF. CDR3 in DNA: TGTGCCAGCAGCGCGCCGAGGGGGCGGCATGGCTACACCTTC.

The V and J genes are TRBV19 and TRBJ2-3; D possibly corresponds to TRBD2 (6 bases). The germline CDR1 and CDR2 sequences are LNHDA and SQIVND (reference sequence). The CDR3 has 16 amino acids. V gave up 3 bases and J gave up 0 bases, with 13 bases separating them. For the CDR3, the DNA is TGTGCCAGTAGTATTGCGGGGCGGTCTAGCACAGATACGCAGTATTTT. This codes for CASSIAGRSSTDTQYF.

The gene calls are TRBV9 and TRBJ2-5; 15 bases map to TRBD2. The CDR3 runs to 16 residues. Germline V gene lookup returns CDR1 SGDLS and CDR2 YYNGEE. The V gene end was trimmed by 4 bases and the J gene end by 4 bases; junction bases not matched to a gene: 5. The DNA of the CDR3 is TGTGCCAGCAGCTCGGGACTAGCGGGGGGAGGAGAGACCCAGTACTTC. Residues: CASSSGLAGGGETQYF.

The chain joins TRBV5-1 to TRBJ1-2, with 8 nucleotides matching TRBD1. This CDR3 has 15 residues. CDR1 SGHRS and CDR2 YFSETQ come from the germline V gene. The J segment lost 4 bases and the V segment lost 3 bases, leaving 8 bases of the junction unmatched. The CDR3 DNA follows: TGCGCCAGCAGCTCAGCCGGGACAGGAGGCTATGGCTACACCTTC. Translating gives CASSSAGTGGYGYTF.

The V call is TRBV12-5, the J call TRBJ1-2; TRBD1 aligns across 12 bases. This CDR3 is 16 amino acids long. Trimming cost V 1 base and J 8 bases; bases outside gene matches: 8. Per germline, CDR1 LGHNT and CDR2 FRNRAP. CDR3 bases: TGTGCTAGTGGTTTGGGGGGGACAGGGGGCGCGGGCGGCTACACCTTC. Protein product: CASGLGGTGGAGGYTF.

This clone was recorded once. The V and J genes are TRBV6-1 and TRBJ1-2; 8 nucleotides line up with TRBD1. CDR1 is MNHNS and CDR2 is SASEGT in the germline V gene. V lost 4 bases to trimming and J lost 8 bases; unmatched junction nucleotides: 6. The CDR3 contains 13 residues. The CDR3 sequence is CASSGGTGRGYTF. The CDR3 region has the DNA TGTGCCAGCAGTGGAGGGACAGGCCGGGGCTACACCTTC.

This rearrangement joins TRBV11-2 to TRBJ2-3; 9 positions agree with TRBD2. The length of the CDR3 is 16 residues. From germline, CDR1 is SGHAT and CDR2 FQNNGV. The V gene end was trimmed by 8 bases and the J gene end by 6 bases; junction bases not matched to a gene: 15. CDR3 loop: CASPGRGGGKVDTQYF. The DNA for the CDR3 is TGTGCCAGCCCCGGGCGGGGGGGCGGAAAGGTCGATACGCAGTATTTT.

V and J are TRBV27 and TRBJ2-3; 10 nucleotides line up with TRBD2. This CDR3 region has 17 residues. Germline V lookup: CDR1 MNHEY, CDR2 SMNVEV (reference sequence). J lost 2 bases, V lost 5 bases, and 10 bases had no gene match. The CDR3 bases are TGTGCCAGCAGTGGAGCGGGGGGGCCCGGCTCCACAGATACGCAGTATTTT. Translating gives CASSGAGGPGSTDTQYF.

The rearrangement joins TRBV5-1 to TRBJ1-1; D perhaps matches TRBD1 (5 bases). V was trimmed by 4 bases and J by 1 base, leaving 14 bases between them. Germline CDR1 and CDR2: SGHRS and YFSETQ. The CDR3 loop spans 15 amino acids. CDR3 region: CASSPREGPNTEAFF. CDR3 bases: TGCGCCAGCAGCCCCAGGGAGGGGCCGAACACTGAAGCTTTCTTT.

The rearrangement uses TRBV5-1 and TRBJ2-1; TRBD2 might be the D (6 bases). V dropped 7 bases and J dropped 7 bases, with 12 bases sitting between them. CDR1 is SGHRS, CDR2 YFSETQ, per germline. There are 12 residues in the CDR3. The CDR3 DNA follows: TGCGCCAGCCGGGAGACCGGAAATGAGCAGTTCTTC. Translation: CASRETGNEQFF.

This clone was seen a single time. V and J are TRBV10-2 and TRBJ2-1, with no clear D. In germline, CDR1 is WSHSY, CDR2 SAAADI. This CDR3 comprises 11 residues. Trimming took off 11 bases at V and 8 bases at J, with 13 bases between the two ends. Here the CDR3 DNA reads TGCGCCTGTGGAGAATACGATGAGCAGTTCTTC. Its protein is CACGEYDEQFF.

The rearrangement joins TRBV9 to TRBJ2-2; maybe TRBD2 (6 bases). This CDR3 comprises 15 residues. Germline V gives CDR1 SGDLS, CDR2 YYNGEE. V was clipped by 0 bases and J by 5 bases, with 11 bases between them. The CDR3 reads CASSVVTSPTGELFF. The CDR3 bases are TGTGCCAGCAGCGTAGTAACTAGCCCTACCGGGGAGCTGTTTTTT.

This chain uses TRBV7-6 with TRBJ2-4; 7 bases match TRBD1. In germline, CDR1 is SGHVS, CDR2 FNYEAQ. Trimming cost V 8 bases and J 9 bases; bases outside gene matches: 16. The CDR3 loop spans 15 amino acids. The CDR3 DNA sequence: TGTGCCAGCTCCACAGGGGATGACAGGGCGGCCATTCAGTACTTC. Translation: CASSTGDDRAAIQYF.

The chain has TRBV19 and TRBJ1-5, with D perhaps matching TRBD1 (5 bases). The CDR3 totals 15 residues. Germline values: CDR1 LNHDA, CDR2 SQIVND (reference sequence). V lost 5 bases, J lost 0 bases, and 11 bases lay in between. The CDR3 sequence: CASSGAVFSNQPQHF. In DNA, the CDR3 is TGTGCCAGTAGTGGGGCAGTCTTTAGCAATCAGCCCCAGCATTTT.

In the case of this clone: Different DNA sequences within this sample yield the same CDR3. V and J are TRBV19 and TRBJ1-5, with D uncertain. V was shortened by 3 bases and J by 0 bases, with 9 bases between the two germline ends. The CDR3 loop spans 15 amino acids. The germline V gene encodes CDR1 LNHDA and CDR2 SQIVND (reference sequence). The CDR3 is CASSISRNSNQPQHF. The CDR3 nucleotides are TGTGCCAGTAGTATCTCGAGGAATAGCAATCAGCCCCAGCATTTT.

This rearrangement joins TRBV18 to TRBJ2-7; D unclear. Germline V gives CDR1 KGHSH, CDR2 LQKENI. The V and J ends lost 4 bases and 6 bases respectively, with 13 bases between them. The CDR3 has 13 residues. CDR3 in amino acids: CASSQSVLSEQYF. Here the CDR3 DNA reads TGTGCCAGCTCACAGTCCGTGCTATCCGAGCAGTACTTC. The entire variable domain, with the rest obtained from reference TRBV18 and TRBJ2-7, is as follows: NAGVMQNPRHLVRRRGQEARLRCSPMKGHSHVYWYRQLPEEGLKFMVYLQKENIIDESGMPKERFSAEFPKEGPSILRIQQVVRGDSAAYFCASSQSVLSEQYFGPGTRLTVT.